This T cell receptor (beta chain) stems from a study of T-cell memory formation after mild COVID-19. As for the study in general: Across donors, TCR clusters were largely donor specific.

Constant-segment-primed 5'RACE gave TCR alpha and TCR beta cDNA libraries with sample barcodes and UMIs. TCRdb re-derived calls from the 5' RACE reads in MiXCR, one entry per CDR3 protein. This table holds about 400,000 distinct CDR3 sequences, roughly 15% found once. On this clonotype itself: Its antigen is currently unknown.

Study-level findings and limits: Day 15 to 85 contracting clones showed balanced CD4/CD8; later expanders leaned CD4+. Contracting clones localized mainly to CM and EM when CD4+ and mainly to EMRA when CD8+.

V lost 2 bases and J 2 bases, leaving 13 bases between the germline ends. Germline V lookup: CDR1 MGHRA, CDR2 YSYEKL. The CDR3 loop spans 15 amino acids. V usage is TRBV4-1 and J usage is TRBJ2-7; TRBD2 might be the D (6 bases). This receptor was obtained from a man aged 18-30 years who had mild COVID-19 (a few samples of this study predate the infection). Cell type and time point are not known. Sequences were obtained from PBMCs or a T cell subset sorted from them (not recorded which). The CDR3 loop is CASSQYYGGTYEQYF. The CDR3 coding sequence is TGCGCCAGCAGCCAATATTACGGGGGAACCTACGAGCAGTACTTC.